The entry that follows covers one T cell receptor beta chain sequence. The antigen is unknown. This specimen comes from a study of OX40 agonist ivuxolimab in advanced cancers. Study-wide context: Hepatocellular carcinoma, melanoma, renal cell or head and neck cancer affected the dose-escalation patients. Roughly two fifths of patients had received prior checkpoint inhibitor therapy.

Study-wide results and limits: In the 0.1-3.0 mg/kg groups, partial responders showed among the lowest expansion.

TCRdb's table, derived via immunoSEQ multiplex PCR, lists solely in-frame clones and lacks some. The table includes over 30,000 clones, less than 85% detected once. The CDR3 length is 14 residues. Germline loops: CDR1 SGHAT, CDR2 FQNNGV. The ends were cut back, 2 bases at V and 6 bases at J, with 10 bases in the middle. The sample here was CD4+ or CD8+ T cells sorted from blood, taken in a trial of the OX40 agonist ivuxolimab. V and J are TRBV11-2 and TRBJ2-2; D is ambiguous. The origin of this receptor is an adult with an advanced solid tumor such as melanoma, head and neck, liver or kidney cancer. The CDR3 protein is CASSLLVESGELFF. The CDR3 DNA follows: TGTGCCAGCAGCTTATTAGTCGAGTCCGGGGAGCTGTTTTTT.